This TCR beta chain came from a study of blood T cell repertoires in COVID-19. The V gene's germline CDR1 is MNHEY and CDR2 SVGAGI. This CDR3 is built from 14 residues. V shed 2 bases and J shed 2 bases, with 9 bases lying between them. This clone was counted a single time. Generated by immunoSEQ multiplex PCR, the TCRdb table keeps only in-frame clones and is missing some. The data contain roughly 290,000 clones, around 90% of them singletons. The TCR was taken from a middle-aged woman who had recovered from COVID-19. The specimen was PBMCs or T cells enriched from blood (not recorded which). The chain links TRBV6-5 to TRBJ1-2; D is uncertain. The CDR3 loop is CASSYVSGNYGYTF. DNA of the CDR3: TGTGCCAGCAGTTACGTTTCCGGGAACTATGGCTACACCTTC.